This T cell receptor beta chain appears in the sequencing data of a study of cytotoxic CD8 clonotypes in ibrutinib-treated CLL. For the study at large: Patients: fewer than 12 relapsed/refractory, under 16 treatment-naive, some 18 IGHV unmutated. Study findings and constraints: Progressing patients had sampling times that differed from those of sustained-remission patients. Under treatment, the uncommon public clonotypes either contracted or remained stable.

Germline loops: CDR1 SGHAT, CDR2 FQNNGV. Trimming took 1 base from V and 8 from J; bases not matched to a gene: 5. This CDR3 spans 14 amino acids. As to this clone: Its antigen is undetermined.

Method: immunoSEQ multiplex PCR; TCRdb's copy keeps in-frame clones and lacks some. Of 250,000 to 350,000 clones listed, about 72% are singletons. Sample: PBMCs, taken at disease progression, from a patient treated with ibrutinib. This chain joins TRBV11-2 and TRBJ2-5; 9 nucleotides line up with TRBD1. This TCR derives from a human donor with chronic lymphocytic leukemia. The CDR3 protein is CASSLAGQGGTQYF. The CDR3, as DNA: TGTGCCAGCAGCTTAGCGGGACAGGGAGGCACCCAGTACTTC.